This TCR beta chain was retrieved from a study of breast tumors, draining lymph nodes, adjacent tissues. Whole-study results and caveats: That most tumor T cells come from lymph nodes remained unproven.

The CDR3 spans 14 residues. Trimming took off 2 bases at V and 5 bases at J, with 12 bases between the two ends. TCRdb re-called the multiplex PCR reads through MiXCR, storing one row per CDR3 protein. Altogether approximately 20,000 distinct CDR3 sequences are present, around two fifths being singletons, with the ten largest covering 15% to 25%. This clonotype showed up just a few times. Its target is not known. The sequencing sample was made of breast tumor tissue. The chain carries TRBV12-3 or TRBV12-4 and TRBJ1-1; no firm D call. This sequence was found in a female donor with breast cancer. Some clones in this sample may be carry-over from other donors' samples. CDR3 sequence: CASSLLEGGTEAFF. The DNA of the CDR3 is TGTGCCAGCAGTTTATTGGAGGGTGGGACTGAAGCTTTCTTT.